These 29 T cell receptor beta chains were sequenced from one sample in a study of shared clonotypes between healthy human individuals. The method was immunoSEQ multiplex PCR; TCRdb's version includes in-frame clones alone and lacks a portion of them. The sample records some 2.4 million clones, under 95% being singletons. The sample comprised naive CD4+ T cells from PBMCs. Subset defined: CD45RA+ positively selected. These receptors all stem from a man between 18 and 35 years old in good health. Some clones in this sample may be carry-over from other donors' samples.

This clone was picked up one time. The DNA for the CDR3 is TGTGCCAGCAGCTTAAACGGCCCGGCTAGCGGGGCCCTCGGCAATGAGCAGTTCTTC. Translation gives CASSLNGPASGALGNEQFF. The chain couples TRBV7-3 to TRBJ2-1; 9 bases fit TRBD2. CDR3 length: 19 amino acids. With V trimmed by 1 base and J by 6 bases, 16 bases remained unmatched. Per the germline V gene, CDR1 is SGHTA and CDR2 is FQGTGA.

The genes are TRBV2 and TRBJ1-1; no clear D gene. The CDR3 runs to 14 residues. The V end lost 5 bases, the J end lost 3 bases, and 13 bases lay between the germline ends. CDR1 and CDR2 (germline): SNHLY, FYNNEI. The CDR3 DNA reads TGTGCCAGCAGTCCGGCCTTATTGGACACTGAAGCTTTCTTT. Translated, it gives CASSPALLDTEAFF.

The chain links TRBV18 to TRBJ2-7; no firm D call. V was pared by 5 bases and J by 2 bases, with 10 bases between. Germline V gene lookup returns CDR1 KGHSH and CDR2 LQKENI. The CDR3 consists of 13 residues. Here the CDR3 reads CASSTNSPYEQYF. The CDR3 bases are TGTGCCAGCTCAACTAACTCACCCTACGAGCAGTACTTC.

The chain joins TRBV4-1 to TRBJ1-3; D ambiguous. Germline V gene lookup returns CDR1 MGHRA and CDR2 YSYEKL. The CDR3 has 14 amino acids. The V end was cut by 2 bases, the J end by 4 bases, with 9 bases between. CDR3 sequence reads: CASSQWSRGNTIYF. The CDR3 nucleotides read TGCGCCAGCAGCCAATGGTCTCGAGGAAACACCATATATTTT.

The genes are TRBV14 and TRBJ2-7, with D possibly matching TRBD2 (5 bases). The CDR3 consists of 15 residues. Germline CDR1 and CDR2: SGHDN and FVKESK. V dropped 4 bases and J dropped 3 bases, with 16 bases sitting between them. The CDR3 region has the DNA TGTGCCAGCAGCCGACGATTTAGAGGGATCTACGAGCAGTACTTC. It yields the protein CASSRRFRGIYEQYF. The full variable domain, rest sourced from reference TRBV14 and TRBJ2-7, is EAGVTQFPSHSVIEKGQTVTLRCDPISGHDNLYWYRRVMGKEIKFLLHFVKESKQDESGMPNNRFLAERTGGTYSTLKVQPAELEDSGVYFCASSRRFRGIYEQYFGPGTRLTVT.

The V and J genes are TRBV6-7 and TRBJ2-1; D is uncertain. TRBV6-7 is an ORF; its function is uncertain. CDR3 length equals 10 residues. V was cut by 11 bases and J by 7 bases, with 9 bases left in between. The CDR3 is CAGIKNEQFF. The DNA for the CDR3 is TGTGCCGGAATAAAGAATGAGCAGTTCTTC.

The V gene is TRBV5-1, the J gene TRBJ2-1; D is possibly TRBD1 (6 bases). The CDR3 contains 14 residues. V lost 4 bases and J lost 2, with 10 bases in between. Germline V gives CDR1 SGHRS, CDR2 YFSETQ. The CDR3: CASSPQGPYNEQFF. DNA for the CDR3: TGCGCCAGCAGCCCACAGGGCCCCTACAATGAGCAGTTCTTC.

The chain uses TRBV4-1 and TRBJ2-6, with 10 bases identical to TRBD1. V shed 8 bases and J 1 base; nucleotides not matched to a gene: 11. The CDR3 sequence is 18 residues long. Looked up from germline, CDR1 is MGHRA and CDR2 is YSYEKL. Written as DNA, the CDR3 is TGCGCCAGCCGACGTGGGGACAGGGGAACTTCTGGGGCCAACGTCCTGACTTTC. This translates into CASRRGDRGTSGANVLTF.

The CDR3 nucleotides read TGTGCCAGCAGCTTAGCTCAGACTAGCGGGAGCTACAATGAGCAGTTCTTC. Its translation: CASSLAQTSGSYNEQFF. The genes are TRBV7-2 and TRBJ2-1, with TRBD2 identical over 12 bases. The CDR3 totals 17 residues. The junction had 3 bases not matched to a gene; V was cut back by 0 bases and J by 3 bases. Per the germline V gene, CDR1 is SGHTA and CDR2 is FQGNSA.

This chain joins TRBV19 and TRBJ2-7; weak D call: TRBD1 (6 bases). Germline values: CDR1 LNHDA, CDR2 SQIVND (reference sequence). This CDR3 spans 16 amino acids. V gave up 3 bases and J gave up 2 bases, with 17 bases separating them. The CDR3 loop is CASSMQGGDGTYEQYF. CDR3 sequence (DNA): TGTGCCAGTAGTATGCAAGGGGGTGACGGGACCTACGAGCAGTACTTC.

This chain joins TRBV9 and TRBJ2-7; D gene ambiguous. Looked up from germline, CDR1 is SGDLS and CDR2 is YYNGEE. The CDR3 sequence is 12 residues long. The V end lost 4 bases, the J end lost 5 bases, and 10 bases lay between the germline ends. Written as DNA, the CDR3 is TGTGCCAGCAGCAGAGCCCTCGACGAGCAGTACTTC. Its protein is CASSRALDEQYF.

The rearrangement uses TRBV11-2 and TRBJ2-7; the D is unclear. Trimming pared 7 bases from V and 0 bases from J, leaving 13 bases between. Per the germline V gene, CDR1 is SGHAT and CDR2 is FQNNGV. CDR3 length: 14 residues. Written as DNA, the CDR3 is TGTGCCAGCACCCGCCAAGGGAACTCCTACGAGCAGTACTTC. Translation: CASTRQGNSYEQYF.

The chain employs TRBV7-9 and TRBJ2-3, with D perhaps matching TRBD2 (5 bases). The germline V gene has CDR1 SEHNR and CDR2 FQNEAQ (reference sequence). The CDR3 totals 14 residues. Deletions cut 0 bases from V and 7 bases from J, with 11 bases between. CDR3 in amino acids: CASSLAGDSHTQYF. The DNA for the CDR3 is TGTGCCAGCAGCTTAGCGGGAGACTCACATACGCAGTATTTT.

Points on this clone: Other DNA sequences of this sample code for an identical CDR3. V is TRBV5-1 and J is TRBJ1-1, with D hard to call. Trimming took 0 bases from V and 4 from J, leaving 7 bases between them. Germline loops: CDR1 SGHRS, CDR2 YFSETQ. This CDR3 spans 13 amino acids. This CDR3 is CASSLERGTEAFF. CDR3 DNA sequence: TGCGCCAGCAGCTTGGAACGGGGCACTGAAGCTTTCTTT.

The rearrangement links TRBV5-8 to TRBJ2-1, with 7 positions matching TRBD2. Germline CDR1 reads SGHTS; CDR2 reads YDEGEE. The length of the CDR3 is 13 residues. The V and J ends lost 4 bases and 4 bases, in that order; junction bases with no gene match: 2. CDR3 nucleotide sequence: TGTGCCAGCAGCAGGACTAGGTACAATGAGCAGTTCTTC. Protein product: CASSRTRYNEQFF.

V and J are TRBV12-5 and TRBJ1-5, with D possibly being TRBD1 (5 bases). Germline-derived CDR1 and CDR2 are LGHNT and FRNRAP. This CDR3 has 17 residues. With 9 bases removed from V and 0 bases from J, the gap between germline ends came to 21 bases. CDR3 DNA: TGTGCTAGCCTTCACTTACAGACAGTTGATAGCAATCAGCCCCAGCATTTT. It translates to CASLHLQTVDSNQPQHF.

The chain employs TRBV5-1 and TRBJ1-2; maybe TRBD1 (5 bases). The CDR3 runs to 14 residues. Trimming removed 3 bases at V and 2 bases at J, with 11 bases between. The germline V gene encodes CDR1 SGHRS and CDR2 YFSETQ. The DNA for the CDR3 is TGCGCCAGCAGCTCCCTGACAGACAACTATGGCTACACCTTC. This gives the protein CASSSLTDNYGYTF.

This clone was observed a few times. CDR3 sequence reads: CASSFSGPQRTEAFF. The CDR3 region has the DNA TGCGCCAGCAGCTTTTCAGGGCCTCAGAGGACTGAAGCTTTCTTT. The chain uses TRBV5-1 and TRBJ1-1, with a possible D match to TRBD1 (5 bases). CDR3 length equals 15 residues. The germline V and J ends were trimmed by 2 bases and 5 bases, with 16 bases remaining between them. The germline gives CDR1 SGHRS, CDR2 YFSETQ.

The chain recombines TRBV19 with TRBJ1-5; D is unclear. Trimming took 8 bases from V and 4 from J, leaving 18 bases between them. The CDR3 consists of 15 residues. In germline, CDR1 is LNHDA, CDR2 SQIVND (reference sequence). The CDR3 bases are TGTGCCAGTTACGACCGTTTCGTTGGGAATCAGCCCCAGCATTTT. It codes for CASYDRFVGNQPQHF.

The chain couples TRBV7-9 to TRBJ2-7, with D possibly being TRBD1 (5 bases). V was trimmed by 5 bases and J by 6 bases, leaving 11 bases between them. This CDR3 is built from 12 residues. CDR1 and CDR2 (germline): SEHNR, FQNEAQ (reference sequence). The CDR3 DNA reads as TGTGCCAGCAGCACCACAGGATCCGAGCAGTACTTC. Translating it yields CASSTTGSEQYF.

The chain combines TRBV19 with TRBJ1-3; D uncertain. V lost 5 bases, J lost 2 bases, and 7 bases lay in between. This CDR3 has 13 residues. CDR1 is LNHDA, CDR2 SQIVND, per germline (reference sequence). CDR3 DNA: TGTGCCAGTAGTTCCAGCCCTGGAAACACCATATATTTT. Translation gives CASSSSPGNTIYF.

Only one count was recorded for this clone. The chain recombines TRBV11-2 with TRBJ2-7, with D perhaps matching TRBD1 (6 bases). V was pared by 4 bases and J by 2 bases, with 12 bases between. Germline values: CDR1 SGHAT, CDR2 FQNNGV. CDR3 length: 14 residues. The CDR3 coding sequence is TGTGCCAGCAGCTCACGACAGGCAACCTACGAGCAGTACTTC. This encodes CASSSRQATYEQYF.

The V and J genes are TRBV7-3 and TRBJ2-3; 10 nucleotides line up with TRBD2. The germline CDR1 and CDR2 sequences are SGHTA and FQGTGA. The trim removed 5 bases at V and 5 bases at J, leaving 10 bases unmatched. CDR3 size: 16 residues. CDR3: CASSPTSGSLLDTQYF. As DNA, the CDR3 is TGTGCCAGCAGCCCGACTAGCGGGTCGCTTTTAGATACGCAGTATTTT.

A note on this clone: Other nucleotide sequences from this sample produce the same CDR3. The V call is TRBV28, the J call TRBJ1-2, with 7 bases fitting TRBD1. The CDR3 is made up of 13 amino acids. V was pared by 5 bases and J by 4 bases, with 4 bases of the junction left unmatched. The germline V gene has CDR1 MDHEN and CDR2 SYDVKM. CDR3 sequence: CASSLQGSYGYTF. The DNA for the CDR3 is TGTGCCAGCAGTCTACAGGGGAGCTATGGCTACACCTTC.

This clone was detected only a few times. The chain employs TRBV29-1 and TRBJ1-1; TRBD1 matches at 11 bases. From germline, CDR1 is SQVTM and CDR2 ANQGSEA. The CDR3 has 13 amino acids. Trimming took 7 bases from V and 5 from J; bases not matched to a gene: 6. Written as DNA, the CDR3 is TGCAGCGCCGATGGGACAGGGGGGACTGAAGCTTTCTTT. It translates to CSADGTGGTEAFF.

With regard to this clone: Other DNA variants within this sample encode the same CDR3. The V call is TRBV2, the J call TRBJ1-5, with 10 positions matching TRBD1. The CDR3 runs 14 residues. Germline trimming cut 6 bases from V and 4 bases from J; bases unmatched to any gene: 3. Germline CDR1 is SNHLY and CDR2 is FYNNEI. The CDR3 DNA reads TGTGCCAGCAGCCCGGGACAGGGGAATCAGCCCCAGCATTTT. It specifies CASSPGQGNQPQHF.

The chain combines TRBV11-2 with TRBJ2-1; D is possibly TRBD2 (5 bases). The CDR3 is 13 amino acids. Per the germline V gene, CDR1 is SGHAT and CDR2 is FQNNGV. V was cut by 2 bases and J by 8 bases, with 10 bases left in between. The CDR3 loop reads CASSLREYDEQFF. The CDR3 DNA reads TGTGCCAGCAGCTTAAGGGAGTATGATGAGCAGTTCTTC. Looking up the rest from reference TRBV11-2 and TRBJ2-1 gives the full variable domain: EAGVAQSPRYKIIEKRQSVAFWCNPISGHATLYWYQQILGQGPKLLIQFQNNGVVDDSQLPKDRFSAERLKGVDSTLKIQPAKLEDSAVYLCASSLREYDEQFFGPGTRLTVL.

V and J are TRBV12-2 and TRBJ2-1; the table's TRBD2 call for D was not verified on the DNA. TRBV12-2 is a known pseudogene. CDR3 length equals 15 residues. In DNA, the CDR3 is TGTGCAAGTCGCTCCCGAGGGAGCTCCTACAATGAGCAGTTCTTC. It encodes CASRSRGSSYNEQFF.

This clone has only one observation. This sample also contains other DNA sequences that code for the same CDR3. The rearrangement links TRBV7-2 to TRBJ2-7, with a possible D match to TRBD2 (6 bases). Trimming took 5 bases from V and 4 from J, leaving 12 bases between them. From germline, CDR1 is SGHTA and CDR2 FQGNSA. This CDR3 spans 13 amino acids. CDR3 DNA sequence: TGTGCCAGCAGCCCAGGACTACGGTACGAGCAGTACTTC. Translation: CASSPGLRYEQYF.